The 13 T cell receptor beta chains reported below all come from one sample, sequenced in a study of regulatory T cells in long-lasting Graves disease. Specified time point: persistent/refractory GD, antithyroid drugs over 5 years with positive TRAb. Construction of the TCR library relied on RNA isolated from PBMCs. Sequencing libraries for TCR beta were prepared with iRepertoire HTBI primers and Arm-PCR of CDR3 regions. TCRdb analysed the multiplex PCR reads with MiXCR anew, one entry per CDR3 protein. The sample includes about 470,000 distinct CDR3 sequences, about 20% of them seen just once. This specimen was peripheral blood mononuclear cells (PBMCs), taken when the disease was refractory, from a patient treated with antithyroid drugs. These receptors were collected from a female donor with Graves disease.

This clonotype was seen repeatedly, ten times or more. The rearrangement uses TRBV9 and TRBJ1-5; TRBD1 is a possible D gene (6 bases). V was cut by 7 bases and J by 5 bases, with 19 bases left in between. This CDR3 comprises 15 residues. Germline assignment: CDR1 SGDLS and CDR2 YYNGEE. The CDR3 bases are TGTGCCAGCGGACCCGCCGGGACAAATGATCAGCCCCAGCATTTT. This encodes CASGPAGTNDQPQHF.

This clonotype has more than one count but fewer than ten. The CDR3 sequence is CASSQGDTYGYTF. The CDR3 nucleotides are TGCGCCAGCAGCCAAGGGGACACCTATGGCTACACCTTC. This chain joins TRBV4-3 and TRBJ1-2; D may be TRBD1 (6 bases). With 1 base removed from V and 4 bases from J, the gap between germline ends came to 7 bases. Germline V gives CDR1 LGHNA, CDR2 YSLEER. The CDR3 spans 13 residues.

This clonotype turned up a few times. The chain is built from TRBV18 and TRBJ2-7; 8 bases align to TRBD1. The germline CDR1 and CDR2 sequences are KGHSH and LQKENI. This CDR3 has 15 amino acids. V lost 3 bases to trimming and J lost 2 bases; unmatched junction nucleotides: 6. For the CDR3, the DNA is TGTGCCAGCTCACCGGCCGACAGGGGCGCCTACGAGCAGTACTTC. Translated, it gives CASSPADRGAYEQYF.

This clonotype came up once. Given the absence of the conserved phenylalanine or tryptophan at the CDR3 end, a read error is likely. This chain uses TRBV6-2 or TRBV6-3 with TRBJ2-2; 11 bases are shared with TRBD1. Per germline, CDR1 MNHEY and CDR2 SVGEGT. The junction had 9 bases not matched to a gene; V was cut back by 6 bases and J by 6 bases. CDR3 length: 16 residues. The CDR3 DNA is TGTGCCAGCAGACACTGGACAGGGGGCCCCGCCGGGGAGCTGTTTCTT. It yields the protein CASRHWTGGPAGELFL.

This chain uses TRBV19 with TRBJ1-4; tentative D call: TRBD1 (6 bases). Germline V gives CDR1 LNHDA, CDR2 SQIVND (reference sequence). V gave up 4 bases and J gave up 11 bases, with 14 bases separating them. The CDR3 loop spans 13 amino acids. The DNA of the CDR3 is TGTGCCAGTAGTACGGGGACACCAGGGAAACTGTTTTTT. This translates into CASSTGTPGKLFF.

The J gene is TRBJ2-5, the V gene TRBV6-1; D call uncertain. This CDR3 comprises 11 residues. CDR1 is MNHNS and CDR2 is SASEGT in the germline V gene. V dropped 6 bases and J dropped 7 bases, with 9 bases sitting between them. The CDR3 protein is CASRNSRTQYF. The CDR3 nucleotides read TGTGCCAGCAGAAACTCCCGGACCCAGTACTTC.

This clonotype was counted at least ten times. The gene calls are TRBV18 and TRBJ2-5, with D uncertain. Trimming took off 2 bases at V and 2 bases at J, with 6 bases between the two ends. CDR3 size: 13 residues. CDR1 and CDR2 from the germline V gene are KGHSH and LQKENI. CDR3 protein: CASSPWGQETQYF. DNA for the CDR3: TGTGCCAGCTCACCATGGGGACAAGAGACCCAGTACTTC.

This clonotype was observed many times. The V gene is TRBV6-2 or TRBV6-3, the J gene TRBJ1-1; no clear D. Germline CDR1 reads MNHEY; CDR2 reads SVGEGT. The V and J ends lost 2 bases and 1 base respectively, with 5 bases between them. The CDR3 contains 13 residues. The CDR3 coding sequence is TGTGCCAGCAGTTACGCAGAGAACACTGAAGCTTTCTTT. Its protein is CASSYAENTEAFF.

This clonotype was seen a handful of times. At one end the junction does not follow the germline gene, possibly because of a read error. This chain links TRBV4-1 with TRBJ1-1; D gene unclear. The germline V gene encodes CDR1 MGHRA and CDR2 YSYEKL. The CDR3 contains 14 residues. CDR3 residues: CASSHPGRRPEAFF. The CDR3 DNA sequence: TGCGCCAGCAGCCACCCTGGCAGGAGGCCTGAGGCTTTCTTT.

The table lists this clonotype with many counts. The chain couples TRBV11-2 to TRBJ2-7; 7 nucleotides line up with TRBD2. The germline V gene encodes CDR1 SGHAT and CDR2 FQNNGV. The CDR3 is made up of 14 amino acids. V was clipped by 7 bases and J by 7 bases; unmatched bases: 13. The CDR3 sequence: CASTGVAGEWEQYF. In nucleotides, the CDR3 is TGTGCCAGCACCGGGGTGGCGGGAGAGTGGGAGCAGTACTTC.

The chain is built from TRBV7-9 and TRBJ1-1; D gene ambiguous. The V end was cut by 3 bases, the J end by 1 base, with 6 bases between. This CDR3 contains 13 residues. The germline gives CDR1 SEHNR, CDR2 FQNEAQ (reference sequence). The CDR3 nucleotides read TGTGCCAGCAGCTTTTTTCCGAACACTGAAGCTTTCTTT. Protein product: CASSFFPNTEAFF.

This clonotype is a singleton in its sample. V and J are TRBV7-2 and TRBJ2-6, with D maybe TRBD2 (5 bases). V shed 3 bases and J shed 0 bases, with 12 bases lying between them. Germline V gives CDR1 SGHTA, CDR2 FQGNSA. The length of the CDR3 is 17 residues. CDR3 amino acids: CASSLRRGSSGANVLTF. In DNA, the CDR3 is TGTGCCAGCAGCTTGCGTCGAGGGAGCTCTGGGGCCAACGTCCTGACTTTC.

This clonotype turned up a few times. The CDR3, as DNA: TGTGCCTGGAGTTCGGTTAGCGGGAGTTACTACGAGCAGTACTTC. Translated: CAWSSVSGSYYEQYF. The V and J genes are TRBV30 and TRBJ2-7; 9 bases fit TRBD2. CDR3 length: 15 residues. The trim removed 2 bases at V and 3 bases at J, leaving 8 bases unmatched. Germline CDR1 GTSNPN, CDR2 SVGIG (reference sequence).